This TCR beta chain was recovered during a study of identical twins. This clonotype was picked up a small number of times. Via MiXCR, TCRdb re-called the 5' RACE reads, giving one row per CDR3 protein. Of 300,000 to 400,000 distinct CDR3 sequences in the sample, 9% to 15% were seen once. Germline lookup yields CDR1 LGHDT and CDR2 YNNKEL (reference sequence). There are 14 residues in the CDR3. V was shortened by 4 bases and J by 8 bases, with 15 bases between the two germline ends. The sample was also reused in another study, on yellow fever vaccine responses in identical twins.

This clonotype originated in a woman aged 18-30 years in good health. V usage is TRBV3-1 and J usage is TRBJ2-1; a possible D gene is TRBD1 (6 bases). Sequenced material: CD8+ T cells sorted from blood. CDR3 sequence (DNA): TGTGCCAGCAGCCGCAAGGGGGTGAGCGATGAGCAGTTCTTC. Residues: CASSRKGVSDEQFF.